Below, 15 T cell receptor beta chains from the same sample are listed, as sequenced in a study of T cell changes during pregnancy in multiple sclerosis. Method: immunoSEQ multiplex PCR; TCRdb's copy keeps in-frame clones and lacks some. The table shows about 61,000 clones, with roughly 90% occurring only once. This material consisted of peripheral blood, taken in the first trimester of pregnancy. Receptor source: a female donor in good health, enrolled as a control in a pregnancy study.

This clone was picked up one time. The CDR3 sequence: CASSFGTGNQPQHF. As DNA, the CDR3 is TGCGCCAGCAGCTTCGGGACAGGGAATCAGCCCCAGCATTTT. The genes are TRBV5-1 and TRBJ1-5; TRBD1 matches at 9 bases. The junction had 1 base not matched to a gene; V was cut back by 2 bases and J by 4 bases. CDR3 length equals 14 residues. Per the germline V gene, CDR1 is SGHRS and CDR2 is YFSETQ. The full variable domain, its missing parts supplied by reference TRBV5-1 and TRBJ1-5, is KAGVTQTPRYLIKTRGQQVTLSCSPISGHRSVSWYQQTPGQGLQFLFEYFSETQRNKGNFPGRFSGRQFSNSRSEMNVSTLELGDSALYLCASSFGTGNQPQHFGDGTRLSIL.

The chain uses TRBV6-4 and TRBJ1-3, with D uncertain. V gave up 3 bases and J gave up 1 base, with 13 bases separating them. This CDR3 comprises 16 residues. Germline V gene lookup returns CDR1 MRHNA and CDR2 SNTAGT. The CDR3 reads CASSEPRSWSGNTIYF. CDR3 coding DNA: TGTGCCAGCAGTGAGCCTAGAAGTTGGTCTGGAAACACCATATATTTT.

This clone showed up just once. V gene TRBV7-2 combines with J gene TRBJ1-1; 8 bases agree with TRBD1. This CDR3 is 16 amino acids long. Germline V gives CDR1 SGHTA, CDR2 FQGNSA. The ends lost 3 bases at V and 2 bases at J; junction bases unmatched: 8. The chain's CDR3 is CASSLGAGGFNTEAFF. As DNA, the CDR3 is TGTGCCAGCAGCTTGGGGGCAGGGGGCTTTAACACTGAAGCTTTCTTT.

This clone was seen only once. The genes are TRBV7-2 and TRBJ1-3; D not resolved. The CDR3 has 16 amino acids. Germline V gives CDR1 SGHTA, CDR2 FQGNSA. Trimming shortened V by 1 base and J by 4 bases, and 14 bases separated the two germline ends. DNA for the CDR3: TGTGCCAGCAGCTTAGGGCCGCCCTTGGCAGGAAACACCATATATTTT. Translating gives CASSLGPPLAGNTIYF.

The chain has TRBV19 and TRBJ2-1, with 9 bases matching TRBD1. Germline trimming cut 1 base from V and 8 bases from J; bases unmatched to any gene: 6. CDR3 size: 15 residues. Per the germline V gene, CDR1 is LNHDA and CDR2 is SQIVND (reference sequence). This CDR3 is CASSIGTGVSDEQFF. The CDR3 nucleotides read TGTGCCAGTAGTATAGGGACAGGGGTTAGCGATGAGCAGTTCTTC.

The table lists this clone with a count of one. This chain joins TRBV7-8 and TRBJ2-1; D is undetermined. The CDR3 totals 17 residues. Per the germline V gene, CDR1 is SGHVS and CDR2 is FQNEAQ. Trimming took 3 bases from V and 2 from J, leaving 17 bases between them. The CDR3 DNA reads as TGTGCCAGCAGCTTTGTCTACCCGAGCGCAACCTACAATGAGCAGTTCTTC. Protein: CASSFVYPSATYNEQFF.

The chain has TRBV5-6 and TRBJ2-4; 11 bases align to TRBD2. The CDR3 has 16 amino acids. Per the germline V gene, CDR1 is SGHDT and CDR2 is YYEEEE. Losses at the gene ends were 4 bases for V and 1 base for J; bases not matched to a gene: 4. CDR3 coding DNA: TGTGCCAGCAGCGTTAGCGGGAGGGTGGCCAAAAACATTCAGTACTTC. It yields the protein CASSVSGRVAKNIQYF.

V and J are TRBV6-1 and TRBJ2-1; D is possibly TRBD2 (5 bases). Germline loops: CDR1 MNHNS, CDR2 SASEGT. V was shortened by 0 bases and J by 5 bases, with 8 bases between the two germline ends. The CDR3 contains 14 residues. The DNA for the CDR3 is TGTGCCAGCAGTGAAGCGGGAGCGAACAATGAGCAGTTCTTC. The encoded protein is CASSEAGANNEQFF.

V and J are TRBV29-1 and TRBJ2-7; 9 bases line up with TRBD1. Germline CDR1 SQVTM, CDR2 ANQGSEA. The CDR3 extends over 13 amino acids. V trimming: 6 bases; J trimming: 3 bases; junction bases outside the gene matches: 6. CDR3 nucleotide sequence: TGCAGCGTACCGGGACAGGGAGTCTACGAGCAGTACTTC. Translated, it gives CSVPGQGVYEQYF.

The chain carries TRBV7-9 and TRBJ2-3, with unresolved D. Germline V gives CDR1 SEHNR, CDR2 FQNEAQ (reference sequence). The CDR3 is 12 amino acids. Trimming left V 2 bases short and J 5 bases short, with 5 bases between. The chain's CDR3 is CASSLTGDTQYF. CDR3 nucleotide sequence: TGTGCCAGCAGCTTAACGGGAGATACGCAGTATTTT.

The V gene is TRBV5-1, the J gene TRBJ1-1; TRBD1 might be the D (5 bases). Trimming removed 2 bases at V and 1 base at J, with 21 bases between. CDR1 is SGHRS, CDR2 YFSETQ, per germline. CDR3 length: 18 residues. The CDR3 DNA reads as TGCGCCAGCAGCTTTTCCGGGGGTATAACTTTGGGGAACACTGAAGCTTTCTTT. Translating it yields CASSFSGGITLGNTEAFF. The complete variable domain, with remaining parts taken from reference TRBV5-1 and TRBJ1-1, reads KAGVTQTPRYLIKTRGQQVTLSCSPISGHRSVSWYQQTPGQGLQFLFEYFSETQRNKGNFPGRFSGRQFSNSRSEMNVSTLELGDSALYLCASSFSGGITLGNTEAFFGQGTRLTVV.

CDR3 coding DNA: TGTGCCAGCAGTCGCGAGGCGGCGGACTACGAGCAGTACTTC. This sequence encodes CASSREAADYEQYF. V gene TRBV2 combines with J gene TRBJ2-7; no firm D call. From germline, CDR1 is SNHLY and CDR2 FYNNEI. V was shortened by 5 bases and J by 3 bases, with 14 bases between the two germline ends. The CDR3 runs to 14 residues.

This chain connects TRBV27 to TRBJ2-7, with D possibly TRBD2 on 6 matching bases. V lost 6 bases and J lost 1, with 10 bases in between. The CDR3 runs 13 residues. Germline CDR1 and CDR2: MNHEY and SMNVEV (reference sequence). The DNA for the CDR3 is TGTGCCAGCAGGGCGGCGGGATCCTACGAGCAGTACTTC. Its translation is CASRAAGSYEQYF.

V and J are TRBV6-5 and TRBJ2-3; TRBD2 agrees at 9 bases. With 6 bases clipped from V and 6 bases from J, the junction kept 7 bases outside the gene matches. The germline CDR1 and CDR2 sequences are MNHEY and SVGAGI. The CDR3 totals 14 residues. The CDR3 bases are TGTGCCAGCAGAATTAGCGGGGGTTCGGATACGCAGTATTTT. Translation: CASRISGGSDTQYF.

CDR3: CASSLVVGMEAFF. The CDR3, as DNA: TGCGCCAGCAGCTTGGTGGTCGGGATGGAAGCTTTCTTT. The chain employs TRBV5-1 and TRBJ1-1; D is ambiguous. This CDR3 has 13 residues. CDR1 is SGHRS, CDR2 YFSETQ, per germline. Between the trimmed V and J ends, which lost 0 bases and 8 bases, there was a span of 11 bases.